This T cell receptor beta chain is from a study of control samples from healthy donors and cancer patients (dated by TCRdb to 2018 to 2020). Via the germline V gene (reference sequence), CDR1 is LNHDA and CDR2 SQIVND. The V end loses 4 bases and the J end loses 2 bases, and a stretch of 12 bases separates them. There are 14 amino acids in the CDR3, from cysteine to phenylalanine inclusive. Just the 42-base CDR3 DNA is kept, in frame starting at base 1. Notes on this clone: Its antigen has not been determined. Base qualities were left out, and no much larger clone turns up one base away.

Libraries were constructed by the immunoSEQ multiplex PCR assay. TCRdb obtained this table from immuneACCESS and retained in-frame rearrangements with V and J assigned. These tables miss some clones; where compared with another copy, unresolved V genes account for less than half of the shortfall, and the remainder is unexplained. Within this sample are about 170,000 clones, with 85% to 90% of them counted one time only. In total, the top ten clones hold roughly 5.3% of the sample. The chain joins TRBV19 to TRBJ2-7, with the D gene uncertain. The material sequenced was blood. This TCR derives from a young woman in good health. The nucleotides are TGTGCCAGTAGTAGGGAAGGGTATACCTACGAGCAGTACTTC. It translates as CASSREGYTYEQYF.